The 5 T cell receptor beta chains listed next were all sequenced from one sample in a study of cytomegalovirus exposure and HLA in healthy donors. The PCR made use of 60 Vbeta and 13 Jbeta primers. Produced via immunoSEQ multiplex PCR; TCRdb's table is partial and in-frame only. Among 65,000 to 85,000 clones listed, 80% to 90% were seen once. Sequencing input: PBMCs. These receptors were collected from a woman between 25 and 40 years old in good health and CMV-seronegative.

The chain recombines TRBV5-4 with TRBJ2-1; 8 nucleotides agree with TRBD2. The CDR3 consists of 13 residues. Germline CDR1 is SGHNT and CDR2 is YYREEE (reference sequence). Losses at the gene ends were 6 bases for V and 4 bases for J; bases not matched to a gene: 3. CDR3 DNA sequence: TGTGCCAGCACCTTAGCGGGGTACAATGAGCAGTTCTTC. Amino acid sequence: CASTLAGYNEQFF.

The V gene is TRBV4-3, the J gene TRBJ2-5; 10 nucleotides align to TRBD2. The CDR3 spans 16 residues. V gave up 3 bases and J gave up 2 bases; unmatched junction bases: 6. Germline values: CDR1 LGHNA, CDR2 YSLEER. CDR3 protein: CASSQTGTSEQETQYF. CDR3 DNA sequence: TGCGCCAGCAGCCAGACCGGGACTAGCGAGCAAGAGACCCAGTACTTC.

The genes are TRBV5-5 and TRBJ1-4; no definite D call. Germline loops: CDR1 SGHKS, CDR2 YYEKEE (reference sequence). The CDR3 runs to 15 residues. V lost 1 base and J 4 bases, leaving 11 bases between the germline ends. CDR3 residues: CASSLSRRNNEKLFF. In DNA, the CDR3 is TGTGCCAGCAGCTTGTCACGGCGGAATAATGAAAAACTGTTTTTT.

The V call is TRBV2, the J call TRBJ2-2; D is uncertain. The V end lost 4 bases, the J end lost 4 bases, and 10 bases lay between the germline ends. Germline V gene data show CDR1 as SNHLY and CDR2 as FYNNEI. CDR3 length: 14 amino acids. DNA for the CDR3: TGTGCCAGCAGTGGTCTTGCCGGCACCGGGGAGCTGTTTTTT. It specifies CASSGLAGTGELFF. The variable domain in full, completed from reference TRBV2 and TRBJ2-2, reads EPEVTQTPSHQVTQMGQEVILRCVPISNHLYFYWYRQILGQKVEFLVSFYNNEISEKSEIFDDQFSVERPDGSNFTLKIRSTKLEDSAMYFCASSGLAGTGELFFGEGSRLTVL.

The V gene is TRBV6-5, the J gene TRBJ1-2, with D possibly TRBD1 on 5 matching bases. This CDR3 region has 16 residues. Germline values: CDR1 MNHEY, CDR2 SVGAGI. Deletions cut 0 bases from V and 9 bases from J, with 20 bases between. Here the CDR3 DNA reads TGTGCCAGCAGTTACTCGAGGAGGGGATCTGGGTTTAGCTACACCTTC. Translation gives CASSYSRRGSGFSYTF.